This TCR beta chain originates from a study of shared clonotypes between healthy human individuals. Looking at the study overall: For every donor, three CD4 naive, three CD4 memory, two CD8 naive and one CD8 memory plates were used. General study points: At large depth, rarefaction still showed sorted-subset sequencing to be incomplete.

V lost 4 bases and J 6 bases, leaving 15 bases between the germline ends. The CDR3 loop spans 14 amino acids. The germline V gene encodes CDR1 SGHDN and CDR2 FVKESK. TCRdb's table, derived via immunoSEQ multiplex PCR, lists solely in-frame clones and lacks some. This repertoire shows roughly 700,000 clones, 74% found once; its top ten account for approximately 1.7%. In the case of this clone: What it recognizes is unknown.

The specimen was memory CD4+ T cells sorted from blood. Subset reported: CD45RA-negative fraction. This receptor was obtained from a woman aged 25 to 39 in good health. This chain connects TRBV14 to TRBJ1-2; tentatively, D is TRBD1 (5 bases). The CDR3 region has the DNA TGTGCCAGCAGCCTTCGTCAGGGTATTGATGGCTACACCTTC. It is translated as CASSLRQGIDGYTF. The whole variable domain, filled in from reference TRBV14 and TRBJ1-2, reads EAGVTQFPSHSVIEKGQTVTLRCDPISGHDNLYWYRRVMGKEIKFLLHFVKESKQDESGMPNNRFLAERTGGTYSTLKVQPAELEDSGVYFCASSLRQGIDGYTFGSGTRLTVV.